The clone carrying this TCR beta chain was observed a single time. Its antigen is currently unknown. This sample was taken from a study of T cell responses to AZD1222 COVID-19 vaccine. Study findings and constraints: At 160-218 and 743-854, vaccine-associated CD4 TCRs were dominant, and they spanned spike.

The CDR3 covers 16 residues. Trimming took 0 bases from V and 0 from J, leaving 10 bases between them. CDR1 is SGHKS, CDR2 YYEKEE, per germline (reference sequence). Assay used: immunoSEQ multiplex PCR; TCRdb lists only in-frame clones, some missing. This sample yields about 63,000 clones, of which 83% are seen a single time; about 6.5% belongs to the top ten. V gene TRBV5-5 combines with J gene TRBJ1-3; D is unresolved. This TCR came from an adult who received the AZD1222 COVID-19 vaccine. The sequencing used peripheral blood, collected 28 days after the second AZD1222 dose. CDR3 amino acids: CASSLGAGVSGNTIYF. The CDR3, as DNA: TGTGCCAGCAGCTTGGGTGCCGGCGTCTCTGGAAACACCATATATTTT.